These 9 T cell receptor beta chains originate from one sample sequenced in a study of T cells in Graves' hyperthyroidism and ophthalmopathy. Amplification targeted TCR beta CDR3 regions from RNA transcripts. First-round RT-PCR targeting the TCR CDR3 was performed with the HTBI primer set. Using its own MiXCR run on the multiplex PCR reads, TCRdb lists one record per CDR3 protein. The repertoire has hundreds of thousands of distinct CDR3 sequences, approximately 42% of them found once; the top ten carry under 8%. Sequenced input: peripheral blood or thyroid tissue (not recorded which). These receptors were taken from an adult man with Graves' disease, either hyperthyroidism or ophthalmopathy (not recorded which).

This clonotype was seen more than once but under ten times. This chain uses TRBV4-2 with TRBJ1-4; D unresolved. CDR3 size: 17 residues. The V gene's germline CDR1 is LGHNA and CDR2 YNFKEQ. Trimming took 0 bases from V and 0 from J, leaving 11 bases between them. This chain's CDR3 is CASSQDSSEATNEKLFF. In nucleotides, the CDR3 is TGTGCCAGCAGCCAAGACAGTTCGGAGGCAACTAATGAAAAACTGTTTTTT.

Here the CDR3 DNA reads TGCAGTGCTAGGGGGACAGGGGACAATCAGCATTTT. It translates to CSARGTGDNQHF. The chain employs TRBV20-1 and TRBJ1-5; TRBD1 agrees at 10 bases. CDR1 and CDR2 (germline): DFQATT, SNEGSKA (reference sequence). V lost 3 bases to trimming and J lost 13 bases; unmatched junction nucleotides: 6. The CDR3 contains 12 residues.

The chain links TRBV2 to TRBJ1-1, with D uncertain. Germline V CDR1 and CDR2: SNHLY, FYNNEI. The V end lost 10 bases, the J end lost 1 base, and 16 bases lay between the germline ends. The CDR3 has 14 residues. DNA for the CDR3: TGTGCCACCAGATGGGGAGGAGGGAACACTGAAGCTTTCTTT. It encodes CATRWGGGNTEAFF.

There are many counts of this clonotype. This rearrangement joins TRBV10-3 to TRBJ1-1; tentative D call: TRBD1 (6 bases). Between the trimmed V and J ends, which lost 4 bases and 4 bases, there was a span of 10 bases. Germline-derived CDR1 and CDR2 are ENHRY and SYGVKD. This CDR3 region has 13 residues. The CDR3 nucleotides read TGTGCCATCAGTGGGGAGGGGGGCACTGAAGCTTTCTTT. Amino acids: CAISGEGGTEAFF.

This clonotype was counted ten times or more. CDR3 residues: CASSFVPTGSSGNTIYF. The CDR3 coding sequence is TGTGCCAGCAGCTTCGTCCCCACAGGGAGCTCTGGAAACACCATATATTTT. The chain recombines TRBV7-8 with TRBJ1-3, with TRBD1 as a possible D gene (6 bases). V shed 3 bases and J shed 0 bases, with 15 bases lying between them. The CDR3 extends over 17 amino acids. Germline V gene sequence: CDR1 SGHVS, CDR2 FQNEAQ. Together with reference TRBV7-8 and TRBJ1-3, the CDR3 gives the full variable domain: GAGVSQSPRYKVAKRGQDVALRCDPISGHVSLFWYQQALGQGPEFLTYFQNEAQLDKSGLPSDRFFAERPEGSVSTLKIQRTQQEDSAVYLCASSFVPTGSSGNTIYFGEGSWLTVV.

V is TRBV29-1 and J is TRBJ1-2, with 8 bases fitting TRBD1. V lost 6 bases and J lost 5; bases outside the gene matches: 17. The CDR3 totals 16 residues. CDR1 and CDR2 (germline): SQVTM, ANQGSEA. The CDR3 DNA follows: TGCAGCGTCCAAGGGGGGGATTGGACAGGGCCATATGGCTACACCTTC. Translated, it gives CSVQGGDWTGPYGYTF.

This clonotype was found once. The rearrangement uses TRBV10-3 and TRBJ1-1; D unresolved. The V end lost 2 bases, the J end lost 2 bases, and 9 bases lay between the germline ends. This CDR3 region has 14 residues. Germline V lookup: CDR1 ENHRY, CDR2 SYGVKD. The CDR3 spells CAISEVRANTEAFF. The DNA for the CDR3 is TGTGCCATCAGTGAGGTTAGGGCTAACACTGAAGCTTTCTTT.

The V gene is TRBV19, the J gene TRBJ2-5; TRBD1 might be the D (6 bases). Trimming took off 5 bases at V and 1 base at J, with 17 bases between the two ends. The CDR3 consists of 16 residues. Germline loops: CDR1 LNHDA, CDR2 SQIVND (reference sequence). CDR3 nucleotides: TGTGCCAGTAGTGTTACCGGGACACCTGTCCAAGAGACCCAGTACTTC. It encodes CASSVTGTPVQETQYF.

The CDR3 sequence: CASSPLAGGPETQYF. The CDR3 bases are TGTGCCAGCAGCCCCTTAGCGGGGGGGCCAGAGACCCAGTACTTC. J is TRBJ2-5 and V is TRBV7-9, with 11 bases lining up with TRBD2. With V trimmed by 5 bases and J by 4 bases, 6 bases remained unmatched. The CDR3 consists of 15 residues. Germline assignment: CDR1 SEHNR and CDR2 FQNEAQ (reference sequence). The full variable domain, with the rest looked up from reference TRBV7-9 and TRBJ2-5, is DTGVSQNPRHKITKRGQNVTFRCDPISEHNRLYWYRQTLGQGPEFLTYFQNEAQLEKSRLLSDRFSAERPKGSFSTLEIQRTEQGDSAMYLCASSPLAGGPETQYFGPGTRLLVL.